The 25 T cell receptor beta chains listed next were all sequenced from one sample in a study of T cell repertoires in cytomegalovirus infection. TCRdb recomputed calls from the reads with MiXCR, one row per CDR3 protein. The sample lists about 920,000 distinct CDR3 sequences, roughly 30% seen once, with over 10% in the top ten. Their antigens remain unidentified. The specimen comprised cultured CD8+ T cells from PBMCs, sampled from culture after CMV antigen stimulation. These receptor sequences come from a human donor in good health (CMV status not recorded). Some clones in this sample may be carry-over from other donors' samples.

This clonotype showed up many times. This sequence joins TRBV7-6 and TRBJ2-3, with TRBD2 matching over 7 bases. Germline V gives CDR1 SGHVS, CDR2 FNYEAQ. V trimming: 1 base; J trimming: 2 bases; junction bases outside the gene matches: 9. This CDR3 has 17 residues. The CDR3 nucleotides are TGTGCCAGCAGCTTAGTGTTAACGGGGGGACTCACAGATACGCAGTATTTT. Amino acid sequence: CASSLVLTGGLTDTQYF.

This rearrangement joins TRBV19 to TRBJ1-1; D unresolved. Germline V gene sequence: CDR1 LNHDA, CDR2 SQIVND (reference sequence). The germline V and J ends were trimmed by 6 bases and 1 base, with 12 bases remaining between them. The CDR3 length is 14 residues. CDR3 in amino acids: CASSINGKNTEAFF. CDR3 nucleotides: TGTGCCAGTAGCATTAACGGGAAGAACACTGAAGCTTTCTTT.

On this clonotype itself: The junction departs from germline at one end; a sequencing error may be responsible. The chain combines TRBV6-6 with TRBJ2-3; no reliable D call. The CDR3 has 14 amino acids. CDR1 is MNHNY and CDR2 is SVGAGI in the germline V gene (reference sequence). DNA of the CDR3: TGTGCCAGCAGTTACCTCACGAGCACAGATATGCAGTATTTT. Protein product: CASSYLTSTDMQYF.

The CDR3 DNA is TGTGCCAGCAGCTTGGAGGACCCCAAGCAGTACTTC. This sequence encodes CASSLEDPKQYF. The chain joins TRBV5-8 to TRBJ2-7; no definite D call. The length of the CDR3 is 12 residues. Trimming cost V 0 bases and J 8 bases, with 9 bases left between them. Germline V gene lookup returns CDR1 SGHTS and CDR2 YDEGEE.

Of note for this clonotype: The junction differs from germline at one of its ends, possibly a read error. The V and J genes are TRBV19 and TRBJ2-1; 8 nucleotides line up with TRBD1. The CDR3 sequence is 16 residues long. Germline V gives CDR1 LNHDA, CDR2 SQIVND (reference sequence). In nucleotides, the CDR3 is TGTGCCGGTAGTATGGGCTGGCAGGGGGCGCTGGATGAGCAGTTCTTC. Translated: CAGSMGWQGALDEQFF.

The chain uses TRBV18 and TRBJ2-1; possibly TRBD2 for D (5 bases). Looked up from germline, CDR1 is KGHSH and CDR2 is LQKENI. Trimming left V 6 bases short and J 6 bases short, with 18 bases between. The CDR3 spans 15 residues. Here the CDR3 reads CASSPSEGPFNEQFF. The CDR3 nucleotides read TGTGCCAGCTCCCCCAGTGAGGGTCCCTTCAATGAGCAGTTCTTC.

To note about this clonotype: One end of the junction does not line up with germline, which may come from a read error. The rearrangement uses TRBV5-3 and TRBJ2-3; no clear D gene. TRBV5-3 is flagged as an ORF with uncertain function. The CDR3 length is 15 residues. CDR3 sequence (DNA): TGTGCCAGCAGCTTGGAACTACCTAGCACAGATACGCAGTATTTT. This translates into CASSLELPSTDTQYF.

The V call is TRBV7-9, the J call TRBJ2-1, with 8 bases fitting TRBD1. This CDR3 has 16 residues. Trimming cost V 6 bases and J 3 bases; bases outside gene matches: 10. CDR1 is SEHNR, CDR2 FQNEAQ, per germline (reference sequence). The DNA of the CDR3 is TGTGCCAGCAGTTATGGGACAGGCCCTTTCTACAATGAGCAGTTCTTC. It is translated as CASSYGTGPFYNEQFF. The full variable domain, its missing parts supplied by reference TRBV7-9 and TRBJ2-1, is DTGVSQNPRHKITKRGQNVTFRCDPISEHNRLYWYRQTLGQGPEFLTYFQNEAQLEKSRLLSDRFSAERPKGSFSTLEIQRTEQGDSAMYLCASSYGTGPFYNEQFFGPGTRLTVL.

This clonotype has only a few counts. This chain uses TRBV6-6 with TRBJ1-6; TRBD1 might be the D (5 bases). The CDR3 is 14 amino acids. Trimming stripped 6 bases from V and 6 bases from J, with 12 bases between. Germline-derived CDR1 and CDR2 are MNHNY and SVGAGI (reference sequence). This chain's CDR3 is CASSYGGANSPLHF. The DNA of the CDR3 is TGTGCCAGCAGCTACGGGGGAGCTAATTCACCCCTCCACTTT.

This chain links TRBV27 with TRBJ1-2; a weak D match, TRBD1 (6 bases). The CDR3 sequence is 15 residues long. Germline loops: CDR1 MNHEY, CDR2 SMNVEV (reference sequence). Trimming removed 3 bases at V and 6 bases at J, with 17 bases between. The CDR3 DNA sequence: TGTGCCAGCAGTTTGGGAGTGGCGGCAGGGGATGGCTACACCTTC. It is translated as CASSLGVAAGDGYTF.

The chain combines TRBV7-9 with TRBJ1-1, with D hard to call. CDR3 length: 13 residues. CDR1 and CDR2 (germline): SEHNR, FQNEAQ (reference sequence). V lost 5 bases to trimming and J lost 4 bases, with 11 bases between them. The CDR3 loop reads CASSPPGFTEAFF. As DNA, the CDR3 is TGTGCCAGCAGCCCCCCGGGGTTCACTGAAGCTTTCTTT.

This clonotype has ten or more counts. The chain joins TRBV6-6 to TRBJ1-2, with a weak D call TRBD1 (5 bases). The V end was cut by 4 bases, the J end by 10 bases, with 16 bases between. The germline CDR1 and CDR2 sequences are MNHNY and SVGAGI (reference sequence). CDR3 size: 13 residues. The CDR3 here is CASSWGPSTDYTF. CDR3 DNA sequence: TGTGCCAGCAGTTGGGGCCCCTCCACGGACTACACCTTC.

The chain is built from TRBV18 and TRBJ1-1; D is unresolved. CDR3 length equals 14 residues. Trimming removed 2 bases at V and 6 bases at J, with 13 bases between. Germline values: CDR1 KGHSH, CDR2 LQKENI. DNA of the CDR3: TGTGCCAGCTCACCAAAAGAGTTTCGACCTGAAGCTTTCTTT. Amino acids: CASSPKEFRPEAFF.

The chain carries TRBV27 and TRBJ2-1; 7 bases line up with TRBD2. The V segment lost 3 bases and the J segment 5 bases; nucleotides outside the gene matches: 4. Germline assignment: CDR1 MNHEY and CDR2 SMNVEV (reference sequence). CDR3 length: 14 amino acids. The CDR3: CASSLSSGNNEQFF. The CDR3 bases are TGTGCCAGCAGTTTGTCTAGCGGCAACAATGAGCAGTTCTTC.

This clonotype appeared many times. The chain links TRBV7-2 to TRBJ2-7; D unclear. Per germline, CDR1 SGHTA and CDR2 FQGNSA. The CDR3 contains 17 residues. Trimming took off 1 base at V and 3 bases at J, with 19 bases between the two ends. In nucleotides, the CDR3 is TGTGCCAGCAGCTTAGAATCAAGACGTTATATAAGCTACGAGCAGTACTTC. As protein: CASSLESRRYISYEQYF.

A remark on this clonotype: The conserved final phenylalanine or tryptophan is absent from the CDR3, which likely points to a read error. The genes are TRBV7-9 and TRBJ1-1; D gene uncertain. V was trimmed by 1 base and J by 1 base, leaving 4 bases between them. Germline-derived CDR1 and CDR2 are SEHNR and FQNEAQ (reference sequence). The CDR3 consists of 13 residues. The CDR3, as DNA: TGTGCCAGCAGCTTAGGACGGAACACTGAAGCTTTCTCT. It is translated as CASSLGRNTEAFS.

J is TRBJ2-7 and V is TRBV19; D is uncertain. V shed 6 bases and J shed 6 bases, with 6 bases lying between them. Per germline, CDR1 LNHDA and CDR2 SQIVND (reference sequence). The CDR3 length is 10 residues. The CDR3 region is CASRGLEQYV. The CDR3 region has the DNA TGTGCCAGTAGGGGCCTCGAGCAGTACGTC.

Only a few counts were recorded for this clonotype. The chain couples TRBV12-3 or TRBV12-4 to TRBJ1-5; the D is unclear. V was cut by 3 bases and J by 1 base, with 22 bases left in between. The CDR3 has 19 amino acids. In DNA form, the CDR3 reads TGTGCCAGCAGTTTTCACCTCTCGGGGAAGGATGTGAGCAATCAGCCCCAGCATTTT. Its translation: CASSFHLSGKDVSNQPQHF.

The chain combines TRBV27 with TRBJ2-5; TRBD1 is a possible D gene (6 bases). The CDR3 is made up of 15 amino acids. Germline V gene sequence: CDR1 MNHEY, CDR2 SMNVEV (reference sequence). Deletions cut 5 bases from V and 1 base from J, with 14 bases between. CDR3 sequence: CASSPWGRTQETQYF. CDR3 nucleotide sequence: TGTGCCAGCAGTCCTTGGGGGCGTACCCAAGAGACCCAGTACTTC.

The CDR3 DNA follows: TGTGCCAGCAGCCCCTCTGTTCGGACTGAAGCTTTCTTT. Amino acid sequence: CASSPSVRTEAFF. The V and J genes are TRBV7-9 and TRBJ1-1; unclear D gene. V was pared by 5 bases and J by 5 bases, with 12 bases between. In germline, CDR1 is SEHNR, CDR2 FQNEAQ (reference sequence). This CDR3 spans 13 amino acids.

The rearrangement uses TRBV12-5 and TRBJ2-7; D may be TRBD1 (6 bases). Germline V CDR1 and CDR2: LGHNT, FRNRAP. The CDR3 totals 15 residues. The V and J ends lost 2 bases and 4 bases respectively, with 15 bases between them. The CDR3 region is CASGLLSGHFYEQYF. In DNA form, the CDR3 reads TGTGCTAGTGGTTTGCTATCGGGACACTTTTACGAGCAGTACTTC.

This rearrangement joins TRBV5-1 to TRBJ1-1; D perhaps matches TRBD1 (5 bases). Per germline, CDR1 SGHRS and CDR2 YFSETQ. The CDR3 has 15 residues. Trimming left V 4 bases short and J 4 bases short, with 17 bases between. The CDR3 nucleotides read TGCGCCAGCAGCCCTGGGGCAGTGAGGGGCACTGAAGCTTTCTTT. It codes for CASSPGAVRGTEAFF.

The chain is built from TRBV19 and TRBJ1-2, with D hard to call. From germline, CDR1 is LNHDA and CDR2 SQIVND (reference sequence). There are 14 residues in the CDR3. Trimming cost V 5 bases and J 2 bases, with 12 bases left between them. CDR3 amino acids: CASSSGDPNYGYTF. Written as DNA, the CDR3 is TGTGCCAGTAGTTCTGGAGACCCGAACTATGGCTACACCTTC.

This clonotype was seen a few times. This rearrangement joins TRBV6-1 to TRBJ2-3; D is unresolved. CDR1 is MNHNS and CDR2 is SASEGT in the germline V gene. CDR3 length equals 15 residues. The germline V and J ends were trimmed by 8 bases and 0 bases, with 15 bases remaining between them. The CDR3 sequence: CASAFVVPSTDTQYF. The DNA for the CDR3 is TGTGCCAGCGCCTTCGTGGTCCCTAGCACAGATACGCAGTATTTT.

This clonotype was found a few times. V usage is TRBV12-3 or TRBV12-4 and J usage is TRBJ1-3; 7 nucleotides agree with TRBD1. The CDR3 spans 14 residues. Trimming at V came to 6 bases and at J to 3 bases, leaving 5 bases not matched to a gene. The CDR3 DNA reads as TGTGCCAGCAGCGAGACAGGGATTGGAAACACCATATATTTT. Amino acids: CASSETGIGNTIYF.